The following is a T cell receptor beta chain sequence with its context. This clone was detected only a few times. Its antigen is still unknown. There are no base qualities to consult, and no much larger clone falls within one base. The identical CDR3 is also encoded by other nucleotide sequences in the sample. This specimen belongs to a study of CD8+ T cells in alopecia areata (dated by TCRdb to between 2017 and 2018). Broadly, across the study: In both human patients and the C3H/HeJ mouse model, the study applied high-throughput TCRbeta sequencing to look at T cell clonal expansion in alopecia areata. TCRbeta CDR3 regions were amplified by immunoSEQ multiplex PCR with 35 Vbeta forward and 13 Jbeta reverse primers. RNA came from the PAXgene miRNA kit for fixed scalp, the miRNeasy kit for PBMCs, and the RNeasy kit for mouse skin. Scalp clonality was compared among normal scalp (n=4), patchy alopecia areata scalp (n=8), and alopecia totalis/universalis scalp (n=8). On the human side, TCRbeta sequencing was run on scalp tissue and on sorted CD4+ and CD8+ peripheral blood T cells from healthy controls and from alopecia areata patients with either patchy or totalis/universalis disease. The study at large found these results: Unlike mouse skin, where gammadelta T cells dominate, normal human skin contains resident alphabeta T cells that get sequenced too, which complicates analysis of the scalp TCR repertoire. Compared with normal scalp, lesional scalp had higher clonality and more expanded CD8+ clones, particularly in alopecia totalis/universalis, a pattern that suggests antigenic drive. Shared TCR sequences between patients were less evident than in mice, which may be partly attributable to HLA diversity in the patient population.

The library relied on the immunoSEQ multiplex PCR assay. RNA was extracted from all samples and reverse transcribed into cDNA as template for TCR sequencing. First-strand cDNA was synthesized with SuperScript III using a 2:1 mix of oligo-dT and random hexamers. Amplification bias was assessed with a synthetic immune receptor repertoire, and residual bias was removed computationally. The study's processing was this. Raw reads were preprocessed to remove errors, and CDR3 was defined by IMGT conventions from the conserved cysteine to phenylalanine. To get clonality, Shannon entropy was normalized by log2 of the number of productive unique TCRs and the result was subtracted from 1. Scalp TCRbeta sequences were cross-referenced with sorted blood CD4 and CD8 repertoires so that the CD4 or CD8 identity of scalp clones could be inferred. TCRdb obtained this table from immuneACCESS and retained in-frame rearrangements with V and J assigned. These tables miss some clones; where compared with another copy, unresolved V genes account for less than half of the shortfall, and the remainder is unexplained. The V and J calls and clone size come from that table; D and trimming were worked out from the DNA. This sample comprises approximately 99,000 clones, over 55% of them detected only once. The top ten hold around 23% of the sample.

The germline V gene provides CDR1 SGDLS and CDR2 YYNGEE. The CDR3 runs 10 residues from the cysteine to the phenylalanine. This entry keeps only the CDR3 DNA: 30 bases, framed from base 1. V sheds 3 bases and J sheds 6 bases, leaving 2 bases between their ends. Lesional scalp punch biopsies and peripheral blood were collected from alopecia areata patients. PBMCs were separated by density centrifugation and stained for CD3, CD4 and CD8, after which CD4+ and CD8+ T cells were sorted on a FACSAria. The untreated alopecia areata patients were recruited through a multicenter biomarker study. In four or five patients from the biomarker study, the blood CD8+ T cells went through an additional sort into NKG2D-low and NKG2D-high fractions.

Sequenced sample: NKG2D-low CD8+ T cells sorted from blood. The cell subset or site label of this sample denotes: sorted CD8+ NKG2D-low blood T cells. The receptor's source is a human donor with alopecia areata. The chain is encoded by TRBV9 joined to TRBJ2-3; no D gene is confidently identified. The CDR3 in this case is CASSGDTQYF. The nucleotide sequence reads TGTGCCAGCAGCGGGGATACGCAGTATTTT.